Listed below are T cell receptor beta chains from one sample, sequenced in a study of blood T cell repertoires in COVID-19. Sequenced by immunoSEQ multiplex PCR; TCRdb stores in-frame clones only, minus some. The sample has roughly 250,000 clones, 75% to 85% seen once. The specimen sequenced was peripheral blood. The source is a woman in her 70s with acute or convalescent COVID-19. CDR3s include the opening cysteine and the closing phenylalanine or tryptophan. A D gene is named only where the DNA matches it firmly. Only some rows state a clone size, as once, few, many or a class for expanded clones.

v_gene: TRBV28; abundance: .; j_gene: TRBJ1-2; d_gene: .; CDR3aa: CASSLATYRGYGYTF; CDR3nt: TGTGCCAGCAGTTTAGCGACATATAGGGGGTATGGCTACACCTTC
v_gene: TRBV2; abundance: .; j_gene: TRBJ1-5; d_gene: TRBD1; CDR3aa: CASSATGGHQPQHF; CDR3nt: TGTGCCAGCAGTGCTACAGGGGGCCACCAGCCCCAGCATTTT
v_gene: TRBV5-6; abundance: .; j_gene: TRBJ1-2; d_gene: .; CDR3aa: CASSLSSYGYTF; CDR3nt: TGTGCCAGCAGCTTATCGTCCTATGGCTACACCTTC
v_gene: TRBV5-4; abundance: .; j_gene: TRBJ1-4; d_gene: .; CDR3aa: CASSLDAQSINEKLFF; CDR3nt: TGTGCCAGCAGTCTAGACGCCCAGAGCATTAATGAAAAACTGTTTTTT
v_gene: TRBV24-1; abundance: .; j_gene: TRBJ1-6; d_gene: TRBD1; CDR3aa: CATSEGTGYNSPLHF; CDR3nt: TGTGCCACCAGTGAGGGGACAGGGTATAATTCACCCCTCCACTTT
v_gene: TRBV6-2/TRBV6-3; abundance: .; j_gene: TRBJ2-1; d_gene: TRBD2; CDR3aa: CASSYSGLAGGFYNEQFF; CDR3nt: TGTGCCAGCAGTTACTCGGGACTAGCGGGGGGATTCTACAATGAGCAGTTCTTC
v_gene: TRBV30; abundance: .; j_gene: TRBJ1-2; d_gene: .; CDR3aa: CAWSVDSYGYTF; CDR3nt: TGTGCCTGGAGTGTGGACAGCTATGGCTACACCTTC
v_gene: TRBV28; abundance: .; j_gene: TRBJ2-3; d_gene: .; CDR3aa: CASSLIADTQYF; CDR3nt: TGTGCCAGCAGTTTGATAGCAGATACGCAGTATTTT
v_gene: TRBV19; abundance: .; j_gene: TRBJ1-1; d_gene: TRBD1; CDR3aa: CASSWTGGSTEAFF; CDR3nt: TGTGCCAGTAGTTGGACAGGGGGCTCTACTGAAGCTTTCTTT
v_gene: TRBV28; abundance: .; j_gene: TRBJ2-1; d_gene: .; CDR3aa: CASSSGLPGHNEQFF; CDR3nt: TGTGCCAGCAGTTCCGGACTACCAGGACACAATGAGCAGTTCTTC
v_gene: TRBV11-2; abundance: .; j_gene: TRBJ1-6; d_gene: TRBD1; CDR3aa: CASSLTGQGNSPLHF; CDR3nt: TGTGCCAGCAGCTTAACCGGACAGGGAAATTCACCCCTCCACTTT
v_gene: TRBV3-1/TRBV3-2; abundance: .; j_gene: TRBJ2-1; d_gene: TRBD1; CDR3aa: CASSQGDRGTYNEQFF; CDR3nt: TGTGCCAGCAGCCAGGGGGACAGGGGGACCTACAATGAGCAGTTCTTC
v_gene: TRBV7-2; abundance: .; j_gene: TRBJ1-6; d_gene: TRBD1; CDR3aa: CASSWGTGGSPLHF; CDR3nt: TGTGCCAGCAGCTGGGGGACAGGGGGTTCACCCCTCCACTTT
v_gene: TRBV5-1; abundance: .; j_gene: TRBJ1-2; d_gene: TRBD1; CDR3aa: CASSSYGQGARYGYTF; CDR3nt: TGCGCCAGCAGCTCCTACGGACAGGGGGCTAGATATGGCTACACCTTC
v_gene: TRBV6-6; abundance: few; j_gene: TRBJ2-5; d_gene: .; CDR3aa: CASRLYQETQYF; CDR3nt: TGTGCCAGCAGACTCTACCAAGAGACCCAGTACTTC
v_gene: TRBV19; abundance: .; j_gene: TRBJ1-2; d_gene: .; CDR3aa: CASSMGLPYGYTF; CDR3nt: TGTGCCAGTAGTATGGGACTCCCCTATGGCTACACCTTC
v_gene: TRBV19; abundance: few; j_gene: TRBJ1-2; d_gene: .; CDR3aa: CASSGNRVGYTF; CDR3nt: TGTGCCAGTAGTGGAAACAGGGTTGGCTACACCTTC
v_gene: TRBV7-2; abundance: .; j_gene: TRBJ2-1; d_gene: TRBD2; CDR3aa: CASTPAGAYNEQFF; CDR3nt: TGTGCCAGCACTCCGGCGGGGGCCTACAATGAGCAGTTCTTC
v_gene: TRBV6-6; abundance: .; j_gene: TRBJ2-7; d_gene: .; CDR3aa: CASRRQTYEQYF; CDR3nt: TGTGCCAGCAGGAGACAGACCTACGAGCAGTACTTC
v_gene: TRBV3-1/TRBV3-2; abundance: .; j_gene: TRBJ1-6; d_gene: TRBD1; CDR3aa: CASSQGDRVNSPLHF; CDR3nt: TGTGCCAGCAGCCAAGGGGACAGGGTTAATTCACCCCTCCACTTT
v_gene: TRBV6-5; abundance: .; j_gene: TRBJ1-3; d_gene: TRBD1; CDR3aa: CASRPTGGNTIYF; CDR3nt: TGTGCCAGCAGACCGACAGGGGGAAACACCATATATTTT
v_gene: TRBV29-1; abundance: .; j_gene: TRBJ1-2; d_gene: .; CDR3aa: CSVGGAEGYTF; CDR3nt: TGCAGCGTAGGGGGGGCAGAGGGCTACACCTTC
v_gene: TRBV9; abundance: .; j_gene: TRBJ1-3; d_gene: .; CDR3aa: CASGKTGSSSGNTIYF; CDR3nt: TGTGCCAGCGGAAAGACAGGTTCGAGCTCTGGAAACACCATATATTTT
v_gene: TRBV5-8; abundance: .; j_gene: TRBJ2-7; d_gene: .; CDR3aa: CASSLLVEQYF; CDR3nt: TGTGCCAGCAGCTTGTTAGTGGAGCAGTACTTC
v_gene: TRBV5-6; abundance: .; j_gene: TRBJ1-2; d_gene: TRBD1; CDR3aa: CASSGDRGSYGYTF; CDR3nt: TGTGCCAGCAGCGGAGACAGGGGATCCTATGGCTACACCTTC
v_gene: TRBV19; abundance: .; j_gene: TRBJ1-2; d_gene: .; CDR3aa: CASSIDRSTGYTF; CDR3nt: TGTGCCAGTAGTATAGATCGGTCAACCGGCTACACCTTC
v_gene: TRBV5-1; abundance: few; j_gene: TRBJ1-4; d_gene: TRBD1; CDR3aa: CASSWTGGGEKLFF; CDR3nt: TGCGCCAGCAGCTGGACAGGGGGCGGGGAAAAACTGTTTTTT
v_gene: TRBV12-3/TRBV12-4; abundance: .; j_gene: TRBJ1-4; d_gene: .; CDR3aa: CASSFQNNEKLFF; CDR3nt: TGTGCCAGCAGTTTCCAGAATAATGAAAAACTGTTTTTT
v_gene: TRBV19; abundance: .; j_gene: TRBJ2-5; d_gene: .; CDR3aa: CASSIDSVKETQYF; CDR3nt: TGTGCCAGTAGTATAGATTCAGTCAAAGAGACCCAGTACTTC
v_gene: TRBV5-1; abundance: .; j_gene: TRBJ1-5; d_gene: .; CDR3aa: CASSLSGGAEPQHF; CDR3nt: TGCGCCAGCAGCTTGAGTGGGGGCGCGGAGCCCCAGCATTTT
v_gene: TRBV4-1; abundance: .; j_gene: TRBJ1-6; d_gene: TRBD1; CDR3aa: CASSQERTAGGPSLHF; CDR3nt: TGCGCCAGCAGCCAAGAAAGAACGGCAGGGGGCCCATCCCTCCACTTT
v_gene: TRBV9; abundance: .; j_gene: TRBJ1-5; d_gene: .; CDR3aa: CASSVEQEDQPQHF; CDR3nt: TGTGCCAGCAGCGTAGAACAGGAAGATCAGCCCCAGCATTTT
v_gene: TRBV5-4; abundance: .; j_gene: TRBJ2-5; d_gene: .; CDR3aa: CASSSGRGGGTQYF; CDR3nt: TGTGCCAGCAGCTCGGGCCGGGGAGGAGGGACCCAGTACTTC
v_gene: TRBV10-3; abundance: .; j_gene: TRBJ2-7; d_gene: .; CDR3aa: CAISANGDYEQYF; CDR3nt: TGTGCCATCAGTGCAAACGGGGACTACGAGCAGTACTTC
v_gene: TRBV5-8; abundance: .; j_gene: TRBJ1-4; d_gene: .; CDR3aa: CASSPFRALNEKLFF; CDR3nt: TGTGCCAGCAGCCCCTTCAGGGCTTTAAATGAAAAACTGTTTTTT
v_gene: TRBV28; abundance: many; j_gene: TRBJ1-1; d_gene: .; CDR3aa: CASRLITGEAFF; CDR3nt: TGTGCCAGCAGACTCATCACAGGTGAAGCTTTCTTT
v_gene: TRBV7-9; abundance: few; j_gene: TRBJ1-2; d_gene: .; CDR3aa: CASNTEAVYGYTF; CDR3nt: TGTGCCAGCAACACCGAGGCAGTCTATGGCTACACCTTC
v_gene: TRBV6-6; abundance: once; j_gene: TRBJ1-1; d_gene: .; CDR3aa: CASSYRVNTEAFF; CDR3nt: TGTGCCAGCAGTTACCGAGTGAACACTGAAGCTTTCTTT
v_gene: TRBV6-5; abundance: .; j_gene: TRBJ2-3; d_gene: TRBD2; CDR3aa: CASSTTSGGGDTQYF; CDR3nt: TGTGCCAGCAGCACGACTAGCGGGGGCGGGGATACGCAGTATTTT
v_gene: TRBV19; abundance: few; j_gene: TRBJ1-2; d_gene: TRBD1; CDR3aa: CASSPHPRQGQESGYTF; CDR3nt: TGTGCCAGTAGTCCTCACCCCCGACAGGGACAAGAGAGTGGCTACACCTTC
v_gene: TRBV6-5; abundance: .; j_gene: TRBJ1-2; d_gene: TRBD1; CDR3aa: CASRATGDVYGYTF; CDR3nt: TGTGCCAGCAGGGCAACAGGGGATGTCTATGGCTACACCTTC
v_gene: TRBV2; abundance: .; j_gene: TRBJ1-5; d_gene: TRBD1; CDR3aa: CASRDRTGQYAQPQHF; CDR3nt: TGTGCCAGCAGAGATCGGACAGGGCAGTATGCTCAGCCCCAGCATTTT
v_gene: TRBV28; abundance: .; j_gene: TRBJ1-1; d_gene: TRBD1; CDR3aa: CASSPKPLGLLGTVNTEAFF; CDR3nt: TGTGCCAGCAGTCCCAAACCCCTCGGCCTACTCGGGACAGTGAACACTGAAGCTTTCTTT
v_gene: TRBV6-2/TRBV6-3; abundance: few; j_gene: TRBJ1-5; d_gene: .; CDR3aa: CASSYDGAHGQPQHF; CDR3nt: TGTGCCAGCAGTTACGATGGGGCGCATGGTCAGCCCCAGCATTTT
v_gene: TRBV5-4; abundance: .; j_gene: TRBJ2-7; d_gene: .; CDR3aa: CASSYDSYEQYF; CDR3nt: TGTGCCAGCAGCTACGACAGCTACGAGCAGTACTTC
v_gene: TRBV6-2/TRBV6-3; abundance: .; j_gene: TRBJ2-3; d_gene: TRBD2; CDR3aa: CASSWLAGLTDTQYF; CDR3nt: TGTGCCAGCAGTTGGCTAGCGGGGCTCACAGATACGCAGTATTTT
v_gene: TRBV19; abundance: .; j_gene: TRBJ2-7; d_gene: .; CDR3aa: CASSRGVRSSYEQYF; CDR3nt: TGTGCCAGTAGTAGAGGAGTAAGGAGCTCCTACGAGCAGTACTTC
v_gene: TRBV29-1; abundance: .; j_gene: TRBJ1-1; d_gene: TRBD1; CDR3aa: CSAGQGADTEAFF; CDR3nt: TGCAGCGCTGGACAGGGGGCGGACACTGAAGCTTTCTTT
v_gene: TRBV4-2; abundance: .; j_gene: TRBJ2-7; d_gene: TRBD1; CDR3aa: CASSQGGTVYEQYF; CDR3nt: TGTGCCAGCAGCCAAGGGGGGACAGTTTACGAGCAGTACTTC
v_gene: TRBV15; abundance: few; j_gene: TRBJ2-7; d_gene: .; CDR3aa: CATSRDQASHEQYF; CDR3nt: TGTGCCACCAGCAGAGATCAGGCCTCGCACGAGCAGTACTTC
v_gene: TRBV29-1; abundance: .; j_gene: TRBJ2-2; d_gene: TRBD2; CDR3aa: CSVEDPGSSGGYTGELFF; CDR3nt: TGCAGCGTTGAAGATCCGGGCTCTAGCGGGGGGTACACCGGGGAGCTGTTTTTT
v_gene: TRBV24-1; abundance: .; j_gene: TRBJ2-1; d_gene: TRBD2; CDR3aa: CATSVGLAGYNEQFF; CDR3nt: TGTGCCACCAGTGTGGGACTAGCGGGGTACAATGAGCAGTTCTTC
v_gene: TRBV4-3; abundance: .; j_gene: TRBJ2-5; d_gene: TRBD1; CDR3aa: CASSQASPGQGSETQYF; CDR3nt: TGCGCCAGCAGCCAAGCAAGCCCGGGACAGGGATCGGAGACCCAGTACTTC
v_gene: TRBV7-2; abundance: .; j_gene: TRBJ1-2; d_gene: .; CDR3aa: CASSIQTGQGYGYTF; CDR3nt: TGTGCCAGCAGCATTCAGACAGGTCAAGGCTATGGCTACACCTTC
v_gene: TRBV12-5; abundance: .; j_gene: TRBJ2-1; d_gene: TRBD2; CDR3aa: CASGLPPGLAGLGEQFF; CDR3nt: TGTGCTAGTGGTTTGCCTCCGGGACTAGCGGGGTTGGGTGAGCAGTTCTTC